This T cell receptor beta chain was found in a study of identical twins. Germline V lookup: CDR1 MGHDK, CDR2 SYGVNS. V was pared by 2 bases and J by 1 base, with 9 bases between. This CDR3 comprises 14 residues. Overall study results and limits: In beta out-of-frame sequences, the excess sharing between twins was weaker. Invariant MAIT and iNKT cells are populations that could partly confound zero-insertion analyses.

Carrying unique molecular identifiers, the cDNA also gained a universal primer site through template switching. One entry per CDR3 protein results from TCRdb running MiXCR on the 5' RACE reads. This table has approximately 1.8 million distinct CDR3 sequences, about 30% appearing once. Notes on this clonotype: What it binds is not known.

The source of this sequence is a newborn girl in good health. The specimen was cord blood. The chain joins TRBV25-1 to TRBJ2-7, with D maybe TRBD1 (6 bases). The CDR3 protein is CASSEGDKSYEQYF. In DNA form, the CDR3 reads TGTGCCAGCAGTGAAGGGGACAAATCCTACGAGCAGTACTTC.